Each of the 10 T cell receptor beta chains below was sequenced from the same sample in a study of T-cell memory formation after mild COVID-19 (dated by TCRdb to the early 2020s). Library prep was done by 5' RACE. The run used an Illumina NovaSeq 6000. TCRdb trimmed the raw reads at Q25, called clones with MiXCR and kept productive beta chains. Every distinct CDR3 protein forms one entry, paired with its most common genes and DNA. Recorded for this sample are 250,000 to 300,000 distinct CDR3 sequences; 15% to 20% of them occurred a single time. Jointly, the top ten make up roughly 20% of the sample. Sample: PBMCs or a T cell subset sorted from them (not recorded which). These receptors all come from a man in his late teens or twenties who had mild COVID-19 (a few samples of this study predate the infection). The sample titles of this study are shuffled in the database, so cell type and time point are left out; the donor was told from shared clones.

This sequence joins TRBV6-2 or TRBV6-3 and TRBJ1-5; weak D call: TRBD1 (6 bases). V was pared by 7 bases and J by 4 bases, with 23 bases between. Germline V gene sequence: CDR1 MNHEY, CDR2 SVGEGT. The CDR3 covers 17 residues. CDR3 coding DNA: TGTGCCAGCACCCACGGATGGGGCAGGGGTTTTAATCAGCCCCAGCATTTT. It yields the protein CASTHGWGRGFNQPQHF.

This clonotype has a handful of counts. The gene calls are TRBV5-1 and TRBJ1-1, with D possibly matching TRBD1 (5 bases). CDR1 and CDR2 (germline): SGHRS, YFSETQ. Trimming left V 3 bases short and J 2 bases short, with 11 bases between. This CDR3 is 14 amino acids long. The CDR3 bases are TGCGCCAGCAGCTCGTATGGGGGAAACACTGAAGCTTTCTTT. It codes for CASSSYGGNTEAFF.

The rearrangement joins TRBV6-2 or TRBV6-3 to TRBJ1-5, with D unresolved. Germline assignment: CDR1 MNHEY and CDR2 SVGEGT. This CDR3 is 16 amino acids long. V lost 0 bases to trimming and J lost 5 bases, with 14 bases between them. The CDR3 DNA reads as TGTGCCAGCAGTTACTCATCAGGCCCTTACCATCAGCCCCAGCATTTT. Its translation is CASSYSSGPYHQPQHF.

The chain's CDR3 is CASSLGSGGPGDTQYF. The CDR3 DNA follows: TGTGCCAGCAGCTTAGGTAGCGGGGGACCGGGGGATACGCAGTATTTT. The chain uses TRBV7-8 and TRBJ2-3, with 9 positions matching TRBD2. Germline V gene data show CDR1 as SGHVS and CDR2 as FQNEAQ. CDR3 length equals 16 residues. V lost 1 base to trimming and J lost 6 bases; unmatched junction nucleotides: 8. The full variable domain, in which reference TRBV7-8 and TRBJ2-3 provide the parts outside the CDR3, is GAGVSQSPRYKVAKRGQDVALRCDPISGHVSLFWYQQALGQGPEFLTYFQNEAQLDKSGLPSDRFFAERPEGSVSTLKIQRTQQEDSAVYLCASSLGSGGPGDTQYFGPGTRLTVL.

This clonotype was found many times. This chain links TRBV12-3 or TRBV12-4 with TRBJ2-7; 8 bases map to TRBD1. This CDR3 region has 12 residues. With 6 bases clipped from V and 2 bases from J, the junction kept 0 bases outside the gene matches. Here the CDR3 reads CASRQGAYEQYF. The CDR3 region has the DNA TGTGCCAGCAGACAGGGGGCCTACGAGCAGTACTTC.

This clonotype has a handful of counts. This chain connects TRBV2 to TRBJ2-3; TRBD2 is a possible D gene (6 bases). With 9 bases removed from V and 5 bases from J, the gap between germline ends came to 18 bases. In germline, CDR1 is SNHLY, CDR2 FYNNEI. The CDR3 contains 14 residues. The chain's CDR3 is CARQRRGKGDTQYF. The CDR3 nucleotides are TGTGCCAGACAGAGGCGCGGGAAGGGAGATACGCAGTATTTT.

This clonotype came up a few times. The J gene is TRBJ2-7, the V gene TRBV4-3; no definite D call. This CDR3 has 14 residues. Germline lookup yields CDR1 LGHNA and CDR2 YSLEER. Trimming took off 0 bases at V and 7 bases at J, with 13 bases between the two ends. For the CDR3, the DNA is TGCGCCAGCAGCCAAGAATGGACCTCGCGGGAGCAGTACTTC. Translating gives CASSQEWTSREQYF.

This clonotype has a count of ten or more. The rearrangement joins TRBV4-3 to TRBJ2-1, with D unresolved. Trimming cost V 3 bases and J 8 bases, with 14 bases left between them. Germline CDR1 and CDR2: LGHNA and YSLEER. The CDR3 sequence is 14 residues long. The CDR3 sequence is CASSQTAGLYEQFF. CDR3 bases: TGCGCCAGCAGCCAGACCGCCGGTCTCTATGAGCAGTTCTTC.

CDR3 nucleotide sequence: TGTGCCAGCAGTCTTTCGGATCGTGAAGCTTTCTTT. Translating it yields CASSLSDREAFF. The V and J genes are TRBV25-1 and TRBJ1-1; D gene ambiguous. The V gene lost 5 bases and the J gene lost 7 bases, with 11 bases spanning the gap. The CDR3 runs to 12 residues. Germline CDR1 and CDR2: MGHDK and SYGVNS.

CDR3 sequence (DNA): TGTGCCAGCTCCTCGGACAGGGCGGCCTACGAGCAGTACTTC. As protein: CASSSDRAAYEQYF. The chain joins TRBV18 to TRBJ2-7, with 8 bases fitting TRBD1. The length of the CDR3 is 14 residues. V dropped 6 bases and J dropped 2; count of bases not matched to a gene: 6. Germline CDR1 is KGHSH and CDR2 is LQKENI. Variable domain in full (rest from reference TRBV18 and TRBJ2-7): NAGVMQNPRHLVRRRGQEARLRCSPMKGHSHVYWYRQLPEEGLKFMVYLQKENIIDESGMPKERFSAEFPKEGPSILRIQQVVRGDSAAYFCASSSDRAAYEQYFGPGTRLTVT.